This T cell receptor beta chain was observed in a study of blood T cells in healthy people across ages. With a J-beta primer mix and a sample-barcoded 5' primer, a second PCR ran about 7 to 12 cycles. TCRdb reprocessed the 5' RACE reads via MiXCR and lists one record per CDR3 protein. In the table there are about 1.4 million distinct CDR3 sequences, 55% to 75% of which are singletons. This clonotype was seen a handful of times. The authors extracted at least 5 micrograms of total RNA per sample. The CDR3 runs to 14 residues. CDR1 and CDR2 from the germline V gene are KGHSH and LQKENI. V shed 8 bases and J shed 7 bases, with 21 bases lying between them.

The chain recombines TRBV18 with TRBJ2-7; D possibly corresponds to TRBD1 (5 bases). This clonotype was obtained from a man between 18 and 29 years old in good health. Input material: blood. The CDR3, as DNA: TGTGCCAGCGAAGACAGAACGCTTTTGGGGGAGCAGTACTTC. It yields the protein CASEDRTLLGEQYF.